These 27 T cell receptor beta chains came from one sample sequenced in a study of tumor-infiltrating lymphocytes in primary liver carcinoma. From around 18-30 mg of unsorted bulk tissue, DNA and RNA were co-extracted together. Researchers generated TCR beta cDNA from roughly 510 ng of total RNA, relying on a constant-region primer. Researchers made the TCR beta libraries by running three nested multiplex PCR rounds with slightly modified ARM-PCR. Running roughly 10 cycles apiece, the first two PCR rounds relied on TRBV1-TRBV30 forward primers together with a C-beta reverse primer. TCRdb independently ran MiXCR on the multiplex PCR reads; one entry per CDR3 protein. Of fewer than 75,000 distinct CDR3 sequences in the sample, about two thirds were seen once. Sequences were obtained from liver tumor tissue from sampling region 4. The subset is: tumor region T4, right-lateral pole. The source of these receptors is a man in his forties with primary liver carcinoma and hepatitis B virus infection.

As regards this clonotype: This may arise from a read error, as a much more abundant clone is one base away. The V call is TRBV6-5, the J call TRBJ2-7; TRBD2 aligns across 15 bases. J lost 7 bases, V lost 2 bases, and 9 bases had no gene match. The CDR3 consists of 17 residues. Looked up from germline, CDR1 is MNHEY and CDR2 is SVGAGI. As DNA, the CDR3 is TGTGCCAGCAGTTACCGGACTAGCGGGAGGGGGCACCGAGAGCAGTACTTC. Translating it yields CASSYRTSGRGHREQYF.

Comments on this clonotype: A junction end diverges from the germline sequence, so it may reflect a read error. The V gene is TRBV11-2, the J gene TRBJ2-7, with no clear D. The germline gives CDR1 SGHAT, CDR2 FQNNGV. The CDR3 length is 14 residues. CDR3 sequence reads: CASSLDPGGLELYF. Written as DNA, the CDR3 is TGTGCCAGCAGCTTAGATCCTGGTGGATTGGAGCTGTACTTC.

This clonotype has only a few counts. The rearrangement links TRBV10-3 to TRBJ1-5; perhaps TRBD1 as D (5 bases). Germline V gives CDR1 ENHRY, CDR2 SYGVKD. The CDR3 has 13 amino acids. V lost 10 bases, J lost 9 bases, and 19 bases lay in between. CDR3: CATTGADQAPQHF. The CDR3 DNA sequence: TGTGCCACGACCGGGGCAGACCAGGCGCCCCAGCATTTT.

In its sample, this clonotype was seen a few times. One base away lies a much larger clone, so this may be a sequencing read error. The rearrangement links TRBV12-3 or TRBV12-4 to TRBJ2-2, with a tentative D call TRBD2 (5 bases). The V end lost 3 bases, the J end lost 12 bases, and 26 bases lay between the germline ends. There are 17 residues in the CDR3. CDR3: CASSFVGSVRNTRKLFF. For the CDR3, the DNA is TGTGCCAGCAGTTTCGTGGGTAGCGTGAGGAACACCCGGAAGCTGTTTTTT.

Comments on this clonotype: This may be a read error, as it is one base from a much larger clone. The rearrangement links TRBV7-9 to TRBJ1-2, with 8 bases aligning to TRBD1. Germline lookup yields CDR1 SEHNR and CDR2 FQNEAQ (reference sequence). The CDR3 covers 14 residues. The CDR3 region is CASSLVGQGYGHTF. Here the CDR3 DNA reads TGTGCCAGCAGCTTAGTAGGACAGGGCTATGGCCACACCTTC.

The chain links TRBV6-5 to TRBJ2-1, with 8 bases matching TRBD1. V trimming: 0 bases; J trimming: 1 base; junction bases outside the gene matches: 2. This CDR3 comprises 16 residues. The germline V gene has CDR1 MNHEY and CDR2 SVGAGI. CDR3 sequence reads: CASSYSWDRSYNEQFF. CDR3 nucleotides: TGTGCCAGCAGTTACTCCTGGGACAGGTCCTACAATGAGCAGTTCTTC.

This clonotype was picked up a small number of times. At one end, the junction sequence differs from germline, possibly due to a read error. This chain links TRBV30 with TRBJ1-4, with 7 bases identical to TRBD1. CDR3 length: 12 residues. Germline CDR1 and CDR2: GTSNPN and SVGIG (reference sequence). This CDR3 reads CAWEADREKLFF. Here the CDR3 DNA reads TGTGCCTGGGAAGCAGACAGGGAAAAATTGTTTTTT.

This CDR3 reads CASSLGQDEDTGELFF. The CDR3 DNA is TGCGCCAGCAGCTTGGGCCAGGACGAGGACACCGGGGAGCTGTTTTTT. The chain carries TRBV5-1 and TRBJ2-2; no clear D gene. In germline, CDR1 is SGHRS, CDR2 YFSETQ. This CDR3 is 16 amino acids long. V shed 0 bases and J shed 3 bases, with 12 bases lying between them.

About this clonotype: The junction and the germline gene differ at one end; a read error may be behind it. The V call is TRBV15, the J call TRBJ2-7; 10 nucleotides align to TRBD2. The CDR3 is 13 residues long. Germline values: CDR1 LNHNV, CDR2 YYDKDF (reference sequence). CDR3 bases: TGTGCCACCAGTAGCGGGAGGTCCTACGAGCAGTATTTC. This encodes CATSSGRSYEQYF.

This clonotype appeared many times. V usage is TRBV5-1 and J usage is TRBJ1-5, with 8 bases lining up with TRBD1. The length of the CDR3 is 16 residues. Germline assignment: CDR1 SGHRS and CDR2 YFSETQ. The junction had 9 bases not matched to a gene; V was cut back by 3 bases and J by 4 bases. The CDR3 nucleotides are TGCGCCAGCAGCTGGGGGGAACAGGGGGTAAATCAGCCCCAGCATTTT. Encoded protein: CASSWGEQGVNQPQHF.

Of note for this clonotype: A junction boundary mismatches the germline segment, possibly from a read error. The genes are TRBV4-3 and TRBJ2-1; TRBD2 agrees at 8 bases. Per the germline V gene, CDR1 is LGHNA and CDR2 is YSLEER. The CDR3 has 17 residues. The DNA for the CDR3 is TGCTCCAGCAGCCAAGTAGATCAGCGGGAGCCCTACAATGAGCAGTTCTTC. Residues: CSSSQVDQREPYNEQFF.

Concerning this clonotype itself: Mismatch with germline at one junction end may stem from a read error. J is TRBJ1-2 and V is TRBV6-2 or TRBV6-3; TRBD1 is a possible D gene (5 bases). Germline V gene lookup returns CDR1 MNHEY and CDR2 SVGEGT. The CDR3 has 13 residues. CDR3 sequence reads: CATADMDNYGYIF. Written as DNA, the CDR3 is TGTGCCACGGCGGACATGGATAACTATGGCTACATCTTC.

Concerning this clonotype: The junction departs from the called germline gene at one end, perhaps through a read error. The rearrangement joins TRBV11-3 to TRBJ2-7, with a weak D call TRBD1 (6 bases). The germline CDR1 and CDR2 sequences are SGHNT and YENEEA. The CDR3 has 15 residues. The CDR3: CVSGIGFGQFYEQYF. CDR3 bases: TGTGTCAGCGGCATAGGGTTCGGACAGTTCTACGAGCAGTACTTC.

This rearrangement joins TRBV4-2 to TRBJ1-1; no definite D call. From germline, CDR1 is LGHNA and CDR2 YNFKEQ. The CDR3 extends over 11 amino acids. With 7 bases removed from V and 7 bases from J, the gap between germline ends came to 10 bases. DNA of the CDR3: TGTGCCAGCATTCCGGGAATTGAAGCTTTCTTT. It codes for CASIPGIEAFF.

This clonotype turned up a few times. Sequence at one end of the junction differs from germline and may be a read error. The rearrangement uses TRBV11-2 and TRBJ2-6, with D perhaps given as TRBD1 or TRBD2 (5 bases each). Germline loops: CDR1 SGHAT, CDR2 FQNNGV. This CDR3 has 16 residues. The CDR3 nucleotides are TGTACCAGCAGCTTAGACCTCGGGGCAGGGGCCAACGTCCTGACTTTC. Translated: CTSSLDLGAGANVLTF.

For this clonotype: This may be a read error: a much more frequent sequence differs by one nucleotide. The genes are TRBV6-1 and TRBJ2-7; D is ambiguous. This CDR3 contains 13 residues. The germline CDR1 and CDR2 sequences are MNHNS and SASEGT. Here the CDR3 DNA reads TGTGCCAGCAGTGTTACCGGGCTCTACGAGCAGTGCTTC. Encoded protein: CASSVTGLYEQCF.

The sample holds many counts of this clonotype. The rearrangement links TRBV29-1 to TRBJ1-2; the match to TRBD1 covers 7 bases. This CDR3 spans 12 amino acids. V was clipped by 6 bases and J by 8 bases; unmatched bases: 9. In germline, CDR1 is SQVTM, CDR2 ANQGSEA. This CDR3 reads CSVMTGREGYTF. CDR3 nucleotide sequence: TGCAGCGTCATGACAGGGAGGGAGGGCTACACCTTC.

This clonotype was seen a single time. Since a much larger clone is just one base distant, this may be a read error. The rearrangement links TRBV11-1 to TRBJ2-7; D is possibly TRBD2 (5 bases). Germline V gene sequence: CDR1 SGHAT, CDR2 FQDESV (reference sequence). The CDR3 is 13 residues long. CDR3 bases: TGTACCAGCAGGAGGAAGCGATCCTACGAGCAGTACTTC. Its translation is CTSRRKRSYEQYF.

As for this clonotype: The junction and the germline gene differ at one end; a read error may be behind it. The chain carries TRBV29-1 and TRBJ2-7; D possibly uses TRBD1 or TRBD2 (5 bases each). This CDR3 is 11 amino acids long. Germline V gene lookup returns CDR1 SQVTM and CDR2 ANQGSEA. The CDR3 coding sequence is TGCAACGCCCTCTTCGGGGCCGAGCAGTGCTTC. Translating it yields CNALFGAEQCF.

This chain joins TRBV4-1 and TRBJ2-1; a weak D match, TRBD2 (6 bases). The CDR3 runs 9 residues. CDR1 is MGHRA and CDR2 is YSYEKL in the germline V gene. The ends were cut back, 8 bases at V and 11 bases at J, with 7 bases in the middle. The chain's CDR3 is CASAGQQFF. As DNA, the CDR3 is TGCGCCAGCGCGGGACAGCAGTTCTTC.

Points on this clonotype: Given a much more abundant clone one base away, this may be a read error. The J gene is TRBJ1-2, the V gene TRBV10-3, with D possibly TRBD1 on 5 matching bases. V dropped 4 bases and J dropped 6 bases, with 15 bases sitting between them. Germline values: CDR1 ENHRY, CDR2 SYGVKD. The CDR3 loop spans 14 amino acids. The CDR3 sequence is CAISVVRGGDGYTF. The CDR3 region has the DNA TGTGCCATCAGTGTCGTGAGGGGAGGGGATGGCTACACCTTC.

Concerning this clonotype itself: A much larger clone sits a single nucleotide away, making a read error possible. The chain uses TRBV2 and TRBJ2-2; D is ambiguous. Germline V gene lookup returns CDR1 SNHLY and CDR2 FYNNEI. CDR3 length: 11 amino acids. The CDR3 sequence: CASTETTELFF. CDR3 nucleotides: TGTGCCAGCACTGAAACAACGGAGCTGTTTTTT.

About this clonotype: This may arise from a read error, as a much more abundant clone is one base away. CDR3 nucleotide sequence: TGTGCCAGCAACGGAGTTCCAGGCTTTGACTATGGAAACACCATATATTTT. This encodes CASNGVPGFDYGNTIYF. The V and J genes are TRBV2 and TRBJ1-3, with D hard to call. V shed 7 bases and J shed 3 bases, with 22 bases lying between them. In germline, CDR1 is SNHLY, CDR2 FYNNEI. This CDR3 is 17 amino acids long.

Turning to this clonotype: A junction boundary mismatches the germline segment, possibly from a read error. This rearrangement joins TRBV11-1 to TRBJ2-5; TRBD1 aligns across 7 bases. CDR1 SGHAT and CDR2 FQDESV come from the germline V gene (reference sequence). This CDR3 has 14 residues. The CDR3 sequence: CASSGQVVVETQYF. In nucleotides, the CDR3 is TGTGCCAGCAGTGGACAGGTGGTAGTGGAGACCCAGTATTTC.

As concerns this clonotype: A much bigger clone sits one base away, suggesting this may be a read error. This sequence joins TRBV11-1 and TRBJ2-1, with D possibly matching TRBD2 (6 bases). The CDR3 is made up of 13 amino acids. Per the germline V gene, CDR1 is SGHAT and CDR2 is FQDESV (reference sequence). The CDR3 loop reads CLSSAGWPNEQFF. The CDR3 bases are TGTCTCAGCAGCGCGGGATGGCCAAATGAGCAGTTCTTC.

This clonotype was seen only once. A junction boundary mismatches the germline segment, possibly from a read error. The gene calls are TRBV20-1 and TRBJ2-2, with D unresolved. The CDR3 is 13 amino acids. CDR1 DFQATT and CDR2 SNEGSKA come from the germline V gene (reference sequence). The CDR3 coding sequence is TGCAGTTCTAGAGATCGTCTCAGTGTGGAGCTGTTTTTT. This sequence encodes CSSRDRLSVELFF.

A few counts support this clonotype. This rearrangement joins TRBV28 to TRBJ1-5; D is unresolved. The CDR3 contains 12 residues. Per germline, CDR1 MDHEN and CDR2 SYDVKM. The V end was cut by 9 bases, the J end by 7 bases, with 13 bases between. The CDR3 reads CASRYYGQPQHF. In nucleotides, the CDR3 is TGTGCCAGTCGATATTACGGCCAGCCCCAGCATTTT.